What follows are 27 T cell receptor beta chains derived from one specimen sequenced in a study of regulatory T cells in long-lasting Graves disease. Both iRepertoire HTBI primers and Arm-PCR of CDR3 regions were used to build the TCR beta libraries. From the multiplex PCR reads, TCRdb called clonotypes with MiXCR, one entry per CDR3 protein. Here the sample spans 700,000 or so distinct CDR3 sequences, 25% to 35% being singletons. Time point in this sample: persistent/refractory GD, antithyroid drugs over 5 years with positive TRAb. PBMC RNA was the source of the TCR library. Sequenced here: peripheral blood mononuclear cells (PBMCs), sampled when the disease was refractory, from a patient treated with antithyroid drugs. These receptors were obtained from a female donor with Graves disease.

Only a few counts were recorded for this clonotype. CDR3 nucleotides: TGTGCCAGCAGCCCCCGGACAGGGAGGAGCTCCTACGAGCAGTACTTC. It yields the protein CASSPRTGRSSYEQYF. The chain recombines TRBV5-5 with TRBJ2-7, with TRBD1 matching 8 bases. V was clipped by 4 bases and J by 0 bases; unmatched bases: 9. Germline-derived CDR1 and CDR2 are SGHKS and YYEKEE (reference sequence). This CDR3 is built from 16 residues.

CDR3 region: CASSPGDSNEKLFF. CDR3 in DNA: TGCGCCAGCAGCCCGGGGGACAGTAATGAAAAACTGTTTTTT. J is TRBJ1-4 and V is TRBV5-1; TRBD1 agrees at 7 bases. This CDR3 region has 14 residues. The V and J ends lost 4 bases and 4 bases, in that order; junction bases with no gene match: 4. The germline CDR1 and CDR2 sequences are SGHRS and YFSETQ.

This clonotype was found many times. The rearrangement uses TRBV27 and TRBJ1-1, with unresolved D. Looked up from germline, CDR1 is MNHEY and CDR2 is SMNVEV (reference sequence). V shed 5 bases and J shed 0 bases, with 10 bases lying between them. The CDR3 consists of 14 residues. CDR3: CASSSPLMNTEAFF. The CDR3 DNA reads TGTGCCAGCAGTAGCCCTCTAATGAACACTGAAGCTTTCTTT.

This clonotype has only a few counts. The genes are TRBV20-1 and TRBJ1-5, with TRBD1 matching over 10 bases. V lost 6 bases, J lost 4 bases, and 3 bases stayed unmatched. The CDR3 runs to 13 residues. Looked up from germline, CDR1 is DFQATT and CDR2 is SNEGSKA (reference sequence). DNA of the CDR3: TGCAGTGCCGACAGGGGGCCTAATCAGCCCCAGCATTTT. Translated: CSADRGPNQPQHF.

The gene calls are TRBV12-3 or TRBV12-4 and TRBJ2-7; D is tentatively TRBD1 or TRBD2 (5 bases each). V lost 1 base, J lost 5 bases, and 12 bases lay in between. The CDR3 is made up of 14 amino acids. The DNA for the CDR3 is TGTGCCAGCAGTTTAGGGTTGTGGGGGAACGAGCAGTACTTC. It specifies CASSLGLWGNEQYF.

The V call is TRBV7-9, the J call TRBJ2-6; D not certain. Trimming left V 0 bases short and J 0 bases short, with 3 bases between. The length of the CDR3 is 15 residues. Germline CDR1 reads SEHNR; CDR2 reads FQNEAQ (reference sequence). The CDR3 DNA reads as TGTGCCAGCAGCTTAGCGAGCTCTGGGGCCAACGTCCTGACTTTC. Protein sequence: CASSLASSGANVLTF.

The genes are TRBV11-2 and TRBJ2-7, with 11 bases aligning to TRBD1. Germline CDR1 reads SGHAT; CDR2 reads FQNNGV. The CDR3 has 15 residues. Germline trimming cut 5 bases from V and 3 bases from J; bases unmatched to any gene: 6. The CDR3 spells CASSDGTGGYYEQYF. The CDR3 nucleotides are TGTGCCAGCAGCGACGGGACAGGGGGATACTACGAGCAGTACTTC.

This clonotype has a count of ten or more. This sequence joins TRBV2 and TRBJ2-5; 7 positions agree with TRBD2. The CDR3 is 16 amino acids. In germline, CDR1 is SNHLY, CDR2 FYNNEI. The junction had 10 bases not matched to a gene; V was cut back by 1 base and J by 5 bases. CDR3 residues: CASSEGVAGVRETQYF. In nucleotides, the CDR3 is TGTGCCAGCAGTGAAGGGGTTGCGGGAGTAAGGGAGACCCAGTACTTC. Using reference TRBV2 and TRBJ2-5 for the parts outside the CDR3, the full variable domain is EPEVTQTPSHQVTQMGQEVILRCVPISNHLYFYWYRQILGQKVEFLVSFYNNEISEKSEIFDDQFSVERPDGSNFTLKIRSTKLEDSAMYFCASSEGVAGVRETQYFGPGTRLLVL.

Only a few counts were recorded for this clonotype. The V and J genes are TRBV10-2 and TRBJ2-7; a weak D match, TRBD1 (6 bases). Germline V CDR1 and CDR2: WSHSY, SAAADI. The length of the CDR3 is 13 residues. V lost 7 bases, J lost 4 bases, and 14 bases lay in between. CDR3 in DNA: TGCGCCAGCACCAATCCAGGGGATTACGAGCAGTACTTC. This codes for CASTNPGDYEQYF.

The chain combines TRBV13 with TRBJ1-1, with 9 bases aligning to TRBD1. Germline CDR1 and CDR2: PRHDT and FYEKMQ (reference sequence). The CDR3 consists of 11 residues. Trimming cost V 5 bases and J 11 bases; bases outside gene matches: 3. CDR3 coding DNA: TGTGCCAGCAGCCAACAGGGGGCTGCTTTCTTT. Its protein product is CASSQQGAAFF. Together with reference TRBV13 and TRBJ1-1, the CDR3 gives the full variable domain: AAGVIQSPRHLIKEKRETATLKCYPIPRHDTVYWYQQGPGQDPQFLISFYEKMQSDKGSIPDRFSAQQFSDYHSELNMSSLELGDSALYFCASSQQGAAFFGQGTRLTVV.

This clonotype appeared many times. The V gene is TRBV6-1, the J gene TRBJ1-2; 8 bases map to TRBD1. The CDR3 has 15 amino acids. V was pared by 9 bases and J by 4 bases, with 13 bases of the junction left unmatched. Germline V lookup: CDR1 MNHNS, CDR2 SASEGT. Here the CDR3 reads CASDVNGQGAYGYTF. The CDR3 nucleotides read TGTGCCAGTGACGTTAACGGACAGGGTGCCTATGGCTACACCTTC.

This clonotype was recorded at least ten times. This rearrangement joins TRBV2 to TRBJ1-2; D not resolved. The CDR3 totals 14 residues. V dropped 5 bases and J dropped 0 bases, with 10 bases sitting between them. CDR1 and CDR2 (germline): SNHLY, FYNNEI. The CDR3: CASSLKQTNYGYTF. The CDR3 nucleotides are TGTGCCAGCAGTCTCAAACAGACTAACTATGGCTACACCTTC.

This clonotype was seen ten or more times. This chain connects TRBV12-3 or TRBV12-4 to TRBJ1-4; D is ambiguous. V was cut by 1 base and J by 6 bases, with 6 bases left in between. CDR3 length: 13 amino acids. As DNA, the CDR3 is TGTGCCAGCAGTTTAGGGGCCGATGAAAAACTGTTTTTT. As protein: CASSLGADEKLFF.

This clonotype has ten or more counts. The chain links TRBV5-5 to TRBJ1-1; D gene uncertain. The germline V and J ends were trimmed by 3 bases and 6 bases, with 15 bases remaining between them. CDR1 is SGHKS, CDR2 YYEKEE, per germline (reference sequence). There are 14 residues in the CDR3. This CDR3 is CASSSGRPWPEAFF. The CDR3, as DNA: TGTGCCAGCAGCTCCGGACGCCCGTGGCCTGAAGCTTTCTTT. Using reference TRBV5-5 and TRBJ1-1 for the parts outside the CDR3, the full variable domain is DAGVTQSPTHLIKTRGQQVTLRCSPISGHKSVSWYQQVLGQGPQFIFQYYEKEERGRGNFPDRFSARQFPNYSSELNVNALLLGDSALYLCASSSGRPWPEAFFGQGTRLTVV.

This rearrangement joins TRBV11-2 to TRBJ1-3, with 11 bases lining up with TRBD1. Germline V gene sequence: CDR1 SGHAT, CDR2 FQNNGV. V shed 3 bases, J shed 0 bases, and the junction held 13 bases outside the gene matches. The CDR3 contains 20 residues. CDR3 protein: CASSFGTGGPNPSSGNTIYF. The CDR3 nucleotides are TGTGCCAGCAGCTTCGGGACAGGGGGTCCGAATCCGAGCTCTGGAAACACCATATATTTT.

The sample holds many counts of this clonotype. V usage is TRBV12-3 or TRBV12-4 and J usage is TRBJ2-4, with 9 nucleotides matching TRBD1. V lost 1 base, J lost 8 bases, and 3 bases stayed unmatched. This CDR3 is 14 amino acids long. CDR3 protein: CASSLGTGVDIQYF. CDR3 coding DNA: TGTGCCAGCAGTTTAGGGACAGGGGTAGACATTCAGTACTTC.

This clonotype came up many times. Written as DNA, the CDR3 is TGCAGCGTGAGGACAGGGCCTTATGGCTACACCTTC. This encodes CSVRTGPYGYTF. The chain has TRBV29-1 and TRBJ1-2; 8 nucleotides agree with TRBD1. The CDR3 totals 12 residues. With V trimmed by 6 bases and J by 5 bases, 5 bases remained unmatched. Germline V gene data show CDR1 as SQVTM and CDR2 as ANQGSEA.

A few counts support this clonotype. This chain's CDR3 is CASSEAVTGEQYF. DNA of the CDR3: TGTGCCAGCAGTGAAGCCGTAACGGGAGAGCAGTACTTC. The J gene is TRBJ2-7, the V gene TRBV12-3 or TRBV12-4, with D possibly being TRBD2 (5 bases). This CDR3 comprises 13 residues. Trimming took 5 bases from V and 7 from J, leaving 15 bases between them.

The sample holds a few counts of this clonotype. J is TRBJ1-4 and V is TRBV3-1; a weak D match, TRBD1 (5 bases). The CDR3 runs to 15 residues. V shed 4 bases and J shed 7 bases, with 16 bases lying between them. Per the germline V gene, CDR1 is LGHDT and CDR2 is YNNKEL (reference sequence). CDR3 nucleotide sequence: TGTGCCAGCAGCCCCCAAGGTTTTGGGACTGAAAAACTGTTTTTT. This codes for CASSPQGFGTEKLFF.

The rearrangement links TRBV6-1 to TRBJ2-7, with D maybe TRBD1 (6 bases). The ends were cut back, 2 bases at V and 0 bases at J, with 11 bases in the middle. This CDR3 region has 15 residues. The germline gives CDR1 MNHNS, CDR2 SASEGT. In DNA, the CDR3 is TGTGCCAGCAGTGAACAAGTAGGGGGCTCCTACGAGCAGTACTTC. Translating gives CASSEQVGGSYEQYF.

The chain links TRBV28 to TRBJ1-3; tentatively, D is TRBD1 (5 bases). The CDR3 runs 13 residues. The V gene lost 6 bases and the J gene lost 4 bases, with 10 bases spanning the gap. Germline CDR1 and CDR2: MDHEN and SYDVKM. The DNA of the CDR3 is TGTGCCAGCAGCCCGCCAGGGGGAAACACCATATATTTT. This codes for CASSPPGGNTIYF. The entire variable domain, with the rest obtained from reference TRBV28 and TRBJ1-3, is as follows: DVKVTQSSRYLVKRTGEKVFLECVQDMDHENMFWYRQDPGLGLRLIYFSYDVKMKEKGDIPEGYSVSREKKERFSLILESASTNQTSMYLCASSPPGGNTIYFGEGSWLTVV.

This chain uses TRBV10-3 with TRBJ2-7; D could derive from TRBD1 or TRBD2 (5 bases each). This CDR3 spans 16 amino acids. CDR1 is ENHRY and CDR2 is SYGVKD in the germline V gene. Between the trimmed V and J ends, which lost 6 bases and 2 bases, there was a span of 20 bases. CDR3 region: CAISEGRGPGAYEQYF. The CDR3, as DNA: TGTGCCATCAGCGAGGGTAGGGGTCCCGGGGCCTACGAGCAGTACTTC.

V is TRBV20-1 and J is TRBJ1-6; 9 bases fit TRBD1. The CDR3 covers 16 residues. Germline CDR1 reads DFQATT; CDR2 reads SNEGSKA (reference sequence). The V and J ends lost 0 bases and 7 bases, in that order; junction bases with no gene match: 7. The CDR3 DNA follows: TGCAGTGCTAGAGATATAGGGACAGGGACAAATTCACCCCTCCACTTT. Amino acids: CSARDIGTGTNSPLHF.

The table lists this clonotype with many counts. This chain joins TRBV5-1 and TRBJ1-4, with D unclear. V was cut by 2 bases and J by 4 bases, with 12 bases left in between. Per the germline V gene, CDR1 is SGHRS and CDR2 is YFSETQ. The CDR3 sequence is 15 residues long. CDR3 sequence reads: CASSLESPDNEKLFF. CDR3 in DNA: TGCGCCAGCAGCTTAGAATCGCCTGATAATGAAAAACTGTTTTTT.

This clonotype was detected a few times. The chain carries TRBV7-2 and TRBJ2-7; TRBD1 matches 8 bases. The J segment lost 4 bases and the V segment lost 5 bases, leaving 10 bases of the junction unmatched. The CDR3 sequence is 15 residues long. Germline CDR1 is SGHTA and CDR2 is FQGNSA. The CDR3 region has the DNA TGTGCCAGCAGCATCCCGGACAGGGTTCGGTACGAGCAGTACTTC. Its protein product is CASSIPDRVRYEQYF.

Regarding this clonotype: A much larger clone sits a single nucleotide away, making a read error possible. The chain carries TRBV5-1 and TRBJ1-2; perhaps TRBD1 as D (6 bases). The CDR3 sequence is 14 residues long. The germline CDR1 and CDR2 sequences are SGHRS and YFSETQ. This CDR3 is CASRGQPGGDGCTF. Written as DNA, the CDR3 is TGCGCCAGCAGGGGCCAACCCGGGGGCGACGGCTGCACCTTC.

A note on this clonotype: This may be a read error, as it is one base from a much larger clone. The chain carries TRBV20-1 and TRBJ2-5; D unclear. This CDR3 has 16 residues. Germline CDR1 and CDR2: DFQATT and SNEGSKA (reference sequence). V was trimmed by 3 bases and J by 0 bases, leaving 17 bases between them. The CDR3: CSARVGTLSYQETQYF. In DNA, the CDR3 is TGCAGTGCTAGGGTGGGTACTCTATCGTACCAAGAGACCCAGTACTTC.